Described below is a single TCR beta chain sequence and its context. Its specificity is not known. Stated time point: cycle 4 day 1 (C4D1), after more than 5 weeks of nivolumab. Every patient was affected by relapse after autologous stem cell transplantation, while exposure to brentuximab vedotin was not uniform. The sample belongs to a study of PD-1 blockade in classical Hodgkin lymphoma. On the study more broadly: It was nivolumab at 3 mg/kg, given intravenously every 2 weeks, that patients received.

This table comes from immunoSEQ multiplex PCR, and its TCRdb copy is limited to in-frame clones, with some not included. This table holds about 44,000 clones, roughly 70% found once. General study points: Still unresolved is the cause of the repertoire differences, which may be disease activity or prior therapy. With CD4+ cells, TCR diversity rose significantly by C4D1, but not with CD8+ cells. Patients who initiated nivolumab within 1 year of ASCT were excluded.

The CDR3 totals 15 residues. Looked up from germline, CDR1 is LNHNV and CDR2 is YYDKDF (reference sequence). V lost 1 base to trimming and J lost 1 base, with 7 bases between them. This chain links TRBV15 with TRBJ2-2, with a possible D match to TRBD2 (5 bases). Sequencing used peripheral blood mononuclear cells (PBMCs), obtained before the fourth cycle of nivolumab. This TCR derives from a human donor with classical Hodgkin lymphoma. The DNA for the CDR3 is TGTGCCACCAGCAGAGCGGGAAGGAACACCGGGGAGCTGTTTTTT. It codes for CATSRAGRNTGELFF.